These T cell receptor beta chains were read from a single sample in a study of cytomegalovirus exposure and HLA in healthy donors. Using immunoSEQ multiplex PCR, the repertoire was profiled, and TCRdb retains in-frame clones only, with some absent. The sample shows over 200,000 clones, about 90% of them seen only once. The material sequenced was PBMCs. These receptors all stem from a woman in her 30s in good health and CMV-seronegative. Each CDR3 is given with its conserved first and last residue. D genes are given only for firm matches. Some rows have no size entry. The others give once, few or many, or a class for an expanded clone.

>12|NA|TRBJ2-7|TRBV28|NA
TGTGCCAGCAGTGAGGGCGGCTACGAGCAGTACTTC
CASSEGGYEQYF
>14|NA|TRBJ1-2|TRBV7-2|NA
TGTGCCAGCAGCTTGGACAGATTTAACTATGGCTACACCTTC
CASSLDRFNYGYTF
>14|NA|TRBJ1-3|TRBV27|NA
TGTGCCAGCAGCATCACCTACTCTGGAAACACCATATATTTT
CASSITYSGNTIYF
>15|TRBD2|TRBJ2-3|TRBV6-5|NA
TGTGCCAGCAGATTAGCGGGAGCTAGCACAGATACGCAGTATTTT
CASRLAGASTDTQYF
>15|TRBD2|TRBJ2-7|TRBV6-5|NA
TGTGCCAGCAGTAATCCAAGCGGGAGCACCTACGAGCAGTACTTC
CASSNPSGSTYEQYF
>13|NA|TRBJ1-5|TRBV28|NA
TGTGGCGGCAGGCGCGGGCCCGATCAGCCCCAGCATTTT
CGGRRGPDQPQHF
>14|TRBD2|TRBJ2-5|TRBV5-3|NA
TGTGCCAGAAGCTCCGGACTAGCGGGAGAGACCCAGTACTTC
CARSSGLAGETQYF
>15|TRBD2|TRBJ2-4|TRBV28|NA
TGTGCCAGCAGTCCCCGGGGGGAGGCCAAAAACATTCAGTACTTC
CASSPRGEAKNIQYF
>14|NA|TRBJ2-5|TRBV6-6|NA
TGTGCCAGCAGACCTACCGGGACCCACGAGACCCAGTACTTC
CASRPTGTHETQYF
>15|TRBD1|TRBJ1-2|TRBV5-1|NA
TGCGCCAGCACCCCCCGGACAGGGGGTAGCTATGGCTACACCTTC
CASTPRTGGSYGYTF
>15|NA|TRBJ2-7|TRBV4-3|NA
TGCGCCAGCAGCCAAGTGGAAGGATCATCCTACGAGCAGTACTTC
CASSQVEGSSYEQYF
>16|NA|TRBJ1-5|TRBV28|NA
TGTGCCAGCAGTTTAAGTACAGACTTTGGGAGTGAGCCCCAGCATTTT
CASSLSTDFGSEPQHF
>16|NA|TRBJ2-2|TRBV6-1|NA
TGTGCCAGCAGTGAAGCCCCGACGGCTGTGGGCGGGGAGCTGTTTTTT
CASSEAPTAVGGELFF
>15|TRBD2|TRBJ2-1|TRBV4-3|NA
TGCGCCAGCAGCCTAGGACTAGCGGGAGGGAAGGAGCAGTTCTTC
CASSLGLAGGKEQFF
>17|TRBD2|TRBJ2-2|TRBV5-1|NA
TGCGCCAGCAGCTTAGGAAGCGGGAGATTGGACACCGGGGAGCTGTTTTTT
CASSLGSGRLDTGELFF
>14|TRBD1|TRBJ1-2|TRBV7-2|NA
TGTGCCAGCAGCTTACAGGGGGCGCAGGATGGCTACACCTTC
CASSLQGAQDGYTF
>14|TRBD1|TRBJ1-2|TRBV27|NA
TGTGCCAGCAGTCCCGACAGGGTTTCTAAAGGCTACACCTTC
CASSPDRVSKGYTF
>12|NA|TRBJ2-5|TRBV6-1|NA
TGTGCCAGCAGTGACCCGTTAGAGACCCAGTACTTC
CASSDPLETQYF
>14|TRBD2|TRBJ2-7|TRBV7-3|once
TGTGCCAGCAGCCCTAGCGGAAGCTCCTACGAGCAGTACTTC
CASSPSGSSYEQYF
>15|NA|TRBJ1-5|TRBV14|NA
TGTGCCAGCAGACCGACAAGGGAGGGCAATCAGCCCCAGCATTTT
CASRPTREGNQPQHF
>14|NA|TRBJ1-2|TRBV28|NA
TGTGCCAGCAGTCAAACAGGGTTAGGCTATGGCTACACCTTC
CASSQTGLGYGYTF
>16|TRBD1|TRBJ2-2|TRBV19|NA
TGTGCCAGTAGTACGCGGGACAGGGAAGCGTCCGGGGAGCTGTTTTTT
CASSTRDREASGELFF
>12|NA|TRBJ2-4|TRBV5-6|NA
TGTGCCAGCGGCAGAGCCAAAAACATTCAGTACTTC
CASGRAKNIQYF
>16|NA|TRBJ2-3|TRBV7-8|NA
TGTGCCAGCAGCTTTTTTGGGAGCGGTAGCACAGATACGCAGTATTTT
CASSFFGSGSTDTQYF
>16|TRBD2|TRBJ2-1|TRBV6-6|NA
TGTGCCAGCAGTCGCGGGACTAGCGGGAGTTACAATGAGCAGTTCTTC
CASSRGTSGSYNEQFF
>14|TRBD2|TRBJ2-7|TRBV9|NA
TGTGCCAGCAGCAAGAGTGGGAGGGTCAACGAGCAGTACTTC
CASSKSGRVNEQYF
>15|NA|TRBJ2-3|TRBV9|NA
TGTGCCAGCAGCCCCCACCTAAACCCCAGAGATACGCAGTATTTT
CASSPHLNPRDTQYF
>14|TRBD2|TRBJ2-3|TRBV30|NA
TGTGCCTGCCGGGAGGGCTGGAGCACAGATACGCAGTATTTT
CACREGWSTDTQYF
>15|TRBD2|TRBJ2-7|TRBV7-2|NA
TGTGCCAGCAGCTTCGTCCCGAGCGGGGCCTACGAGCAGTACTTC
CASSFVPSGAYEQYF
>15|NA|TRBJ1-5|TRBV6-6|NA
TGTGCCAGCAGGGAAGATACAGGGTCCAATCAGCCCCAGCATTTT
CASREDTGSNQPQHF
>12|NA|TRBJ2-3|TRBV28|NA
TGTGCCAGCAGTCTACCCCCGAGGACGCAGTATTTT
CASSLPPRTQYF
>15|NA|TRBJ2-7|TRBV9|NA
TGTGCCAGCAGCCTCGGAGGGGGCGCTTCCTACGAGCAGTACTTC
CASSLGGGASYEQYF
>16|NA|TRBJ2-3|TRBV9|NA
TGTGCCAGCAGCGTAGGCCGATCCGGGTCCACAGATACGCAGTATTTT
CASSVGRSGSTDTQYF
>14|TRBD1|TRBJ2-7|TRBV19|NA
TGTGCCAGTAGTTTCGGGACAGGGCAATACGAGCAGTACTTC
CASSFGTGQYEQYF
>13|TRBD1|TRBJ2-1|TRBV10-3|NA
TGTGCCATCAGTCCCGGGACAGGGGATGAGCAGTTCTTC
CAISPGTGDEQFF
>13|TRBD1|TRBJ2-5|TRBV7-8|NA
TGTGCCAGCAGGTACAGGGGCCAAGAGACCCAGTACTTC
CASRYRGQETQYF
>15|NA|TRBJ2-3|TRBV5-1|NA
TGCGCCAGCAGCTTGTTTAACACGGCCACAGATACGCAGTATTTT
CASSLFNTATDTQYF
>14|TRBD1|TRBJ2-7|TRBV9|NA
TGTGCCAGCAGCGTGTCAGGGGGCATGTACGAGCAGTACTTC
CASSVSGGMYEQYF
>17|TRBD2|TRBJ2-2|TRBV9|NA
TGTGCCAGCAGCCCAAGGATTGGTAGCGGGAGCCCCGGGGAGCTGTTTTTT
CASSPRIGSGSPGELFF
>12|NA|TRBJ2-1|TRBV5-6|NA
TGTGCCAGCAGCTTGGGGAGCAATGAGCAGTTCTTC
CASSLGSNEQFF
>14|NA|TRBJ2-1|TRBV6-1|once
TGTGCCAGCACCCTACAGGTTCTCGGAGATGAGCAGTTCTTC
CASTLQVLGDEQFF
>12|NA|TRBJ2-2|TRBV19|NA
TGTGCCAGTAGTGAGGCCACCGGGGAGCTGTTTTTT
CASSEATGELFF
>16|NA|TRBJ2-7|TRBV4-2|NA
TGTGCCAGCAGCCCTGGGCTTAGCCCCGCCTCCTACGAGCAGTACTTC
CASSPGLSPASYEQYF
>17|TRBD2|TRBJ2-1|TRBV28|NA
TGTGCCAGCAGTTCCCCGGTTATAGCGGGGGAAGGGAATGAGCAGTTCTTC
CASSSPVIAGEGNEQFF
>17|NA|TRBJ1-5|TRBV28|NA
TGTGCCAGCAGTTTATTTAGGAGGTTGGCGGGGCATCAGCCCCAGCATTTT
CASSLFRRLAGHQPQHF
>16|NA|TRBJ1-2|TRBV6-6|NA
TGTGCCAGCAGTTACGGCAGCCCTCCTGATAACTATGGCTACACCTTC
CASSYGSPPDNYGYTF
>15|TRBD2|TRBJ2-1|TRBV27|NA
TGTGCCAGCAGTTTATCCTGGGGACTAGTGAATGAGCAGTTCTTC
CASSLSWGLVNEQFF
>12|TRBD1|TRBJ2-1|TRBV27|NA
TGTGCCAGCAGTTTACAGGGGGATGAGCAGTTCTTC
CASSLQGDEQFF
>20|TRBD2|TRBJ2-7|TRBV5-1|NA
TGCGCCAGCAGCTTGGCCGGACTTCCAATAGCGGGAGGCTCTAAGGACGAGCAGTACTTC
CASSLAGLPIAGGSKDEQYF
>15|TRBD2|TRBJ2-1|TRBV27|NA
TGTGCCAGCAGTTTAGCTAGCGGGGGGTACAATGAGCAGTTCTTC
CASSLASGGYNEQFF
>15|NA|TRBJ1-5|TRBV4-1|NA
TGCGCCAGCAGCCAAGAGCAGGGGCGCAATCAGCCCCAGCATTTT
CASSQEQGRNQPQHF